A selection of T cell receptor beta chains follows, all from one sample in a study of technical replicates of blood from several donors. The assay was immunoSEQ multiplex PCR, and TCRdb's table has in-frame clones only and misses some. The sample has some 77,000 clones; 90% to 95% are singletons. The sequenced material came from T cells isolated from PBMCs. Source of these receptors: a human donor in good health. CDR3s include the opening cysteine and the closing phenylalanine or tryptophan. Fields, in order: clone size, J gene, D gene, V gene, CDR3 length, CDR3 DNA, CDR3 protein. The D gene is left open where the match is weak. Rows give clone size only sometimes, using once, few, many, or a class for an expanded clone.

size: NA; J: TRBJ2-4; D: NA; V: TRBV28; length: 14; DNA: TGTGCCAGCAGTTTAACGCAGGGGCAAAACATTCAGTACTTC; CDR3: CASSLTQGQNIQYF
size: NA; J: TRBJ2-5; D: NA; V: TRBV4-1; length: 12; DNA: TGCGCCAGCAGCCATCTGAGAGAGACCCAGTACTTC; CDR3: CASSHLRETQYF
size: NA; J: TRBJ2-7; D: TRBD2; V: TRBV6-1; length: 15; DNA: TGTGCCAGCAGTGGTAGGCTAGCGGGAGTGATCGAGCAGTACTTC; CDR3: CASSGRLAGVIEQYF
size: NA; J: TRBJ2-7; D: TRBD2; V: TRBV4-2; length: 17; DNA: TGTGCCAGCAGCCAACCGGGGGGACTAGCCTTGGTATACGAGCAGTACTTC; CDR3: CASSQPGGLALVYEQYF
size: NA; J: TRBJ2-1; D: NA; V: TRBV29-1; length: 13; DNA: TGCAGTGCAGTTATGACGGGAGATGGGGAGCAGTTCTTC; CDR3: CSAVMTGDGEQFF
size: once; J: TRBJ1-2; D: TRBD1; V: TRBV28; length: 14; DNA: TGTGCCAGCAGTCTGACAGGGGGCGACTATGGCTACACCTTC; CDR3: CASSLTGGDYGYTF
size: once; J: TRBJ1-3; D: NA; V: TRBV7-3; length: 17; DNA: TGTGCCAGCAGCTTATATGGAGCCACCCCCTCTGGAAACACCATATATTTT; CDR3: CASSLYGATPSGNTIYF
size: NA; J: TRBJ2-7; D: NA; V: TRBV28; length: 14; DNA: TGTGCCAGCAGTTTTCTCCTCCAGGGCTACGAGCAGTACTTC; CDR3: CASSFLLQGYEQYF
size: NA; J: TRBJ1-1; D: TRBD1; V: TRBV7-9; length: 14; DNA: TGTGCCAGCAGCTTGGGACAGGGCTACACTGAAGCTTTCTTT; CDR3: CASSLGQGYTEAFF
size: NA; J: TRBJ2-7; D: TRBD1; V: TRBV28; length: 14; DNA: TGTGCCAGCAGTATGACAGGGTACTCCTACGAGCAGTACTTC; CDR3: CASSMTGYSYEQYF
size: NA; J: TRBJ2-2; D: NA; V: TRBV6-5; length: 13; DNA: TGTGCCAGCAGACATTCTTCCCCCGGGGAGCTGTTTTTT; CDR3: CASRHSSPGELFF
size: NA; J: TRBJ2-1; D: TRBD2; V: TRBV4-1; length: 16; DNA: TGCGCCAGCAGCCAAGAGATAGCGGGGACCTACAATGAGCAGTTCTTC; CDR3: CASSQEIAGTYNEQFF
size: NA; J: TRBJ1-1; D: NA; V: TRBV27; length: 12; DNA: TGTGCCAGCAGTACCGGTAGCACTGAAGCTTTCTTT; CDR3: CASSTGSTEAFF
size: NA; J: TRBJ2-7; D: TRBD2; V: TRBV4-1; length: 16; DNA: TGCGCCAGCAGCCAAGTTGGACTAGCGTATACCTACGAGCAGTACTTC; CDR3: CASSQVGLAYTYEQYF
size: NA; J: TRBJ2-1; D: TRBD1; V: TRBV19; length: 16; DNA: TGTGCCAGTAGTATAGTTCCGGGACAGGGTATCAATGAGCAGTTCTTC; CDR3: CASSIVPGQGINEQFF
size: NA; J: TRBJ2-7; D: TRBD1; V: TRBV13; length: 14; DNA: TGTGCCAGCAGCCCAATAGACAGGGTATACGAGCAGTACTTC; CDR3: CASSPIDRVYEQYF
size: NA; J: TRBJ2-1; D: TRBD2; V: TRBV18; length: 15; DNA: TGTGCCAGCTCCAGACTAGCGGGAGGGCTCAATGAGCAGTTCTTC; CDR3: CASSRLAGGLNEQFF
size: once; J: TRBJ2-2; D: TRBD1; V: TRBV5-3; length: 16; DNA: TGTGCCAGAAGTCTTGGACAGGCTCCCACCACCGGGGAGCTGTTTTTT; CDR3: CARSLGQAPTTGELFF
size: NA; J: TRBJ2-5; D: TRBD1; V: TRBV5-1; length: 13; DNA: TGCGCCAGTACCCGGGACAGTGGAGAGACCCAGTACTTC; CDR3: CASTRDSGETQYF
size: NA; J: TRBJ2-3; D: TRBD2; V: TRBV9; length: 16; DNA: TGTGCCAGCAGCGTAGAAGCGGGAAGTTCCACAGATACGCAGTATTTT; CDR3: CASSVEAGSSTDTQYF
size: NA; J: TRBJ1-1; D: NA; V: TRBV18; length: 15; DNA: TGTGCCAGCTCACCGGACAGTTCGGTGAACACTGAAGCTTTCTTT; CDR3: CASSPDSSVNTEAFF
size: NA; J: TRBJ2-2; D: NA; V: TRBV10-3; length: 17; DNA: TGTGCCATCAGTCCATGGCGGACTAAAGACGACACCGGGGAGCTGTTTTTT; CDR3: CAISPWRTKDDTGELFF
size: few; J: TRBJ1-2; D: NA; V: TRBV6-6; length: 14; DNA: TGTGCCAGCAGTTACACACCGACATCCTATGGCTACACCTTC; CDR3: CASSYTPTSYGYTF
size: NA; J: TRBJ2-6; D: NA; V: TRBV18; length: 16; DNA: TGTGCCAGCTCATCTGTACAGGGAGCAGGGGCCAACGTCCTGACTTTC; CDR3: CASSSVQGAGANVLTF
size: NA; J: TRBJ1-2; D: TRBD1; V: TRBV30; length: 13; DNA: TGTGCCTGGAGTTTTGGGACAGCATATGGCTACACCTTC; CDR3: CAWSFGTAYGYTF
size: NA; J: TRBJ1-3; D: TRBD1; V: TRBV6-6; length: 14; DNA: TGTGCCAGCAGTCCGGACAGGGGAAGAAACACCATATATTTT; CDR3: CASSPDRGRNTIYF
size: NA; J: TRBJ2-6; D: NA; V: TRBV19; length: 13; DNA: TGTGCCAGTAGTGCGACTGGGGCCAACGTCCTGACTTTC; CDR3: CASSATGANVLTF
size: NA; J: TRBJ2-7; D: TRBD1; V: TRBV11-2; length: 14; DNA: TGTGCCAGCAGCCAAGGACAGGGGCCTTACGAGCAGTACTTC; CDR3: CASSQGQGPYEQYF
size: NA; J: TRBJ2-5; D: TRBD2; V: TRBV6-6; length: 15; DNA: TGTGCCAGCAGGGGACTAGCGGGGTATCAAGAGACCCAGTACTTC; CDR3: CASRGLAGYQETQYF
size: NA; J: TRBJ2-1; D: NA; V: TRBV11-2; length: 17; DNA: TGTGCCAGCAGCTTATTATCTGATCGGAGCTCCTACAATGAGCAGTTCTTC; CDR3: CASSLLSDRSSYNEQFF
size: NA; J: TRBJ1-1; D: NA; V: TRBV7-9; length: 11; DNA: TGTGCCAGCAGCTTAGGCAGAGAAGCTTTCTTT; CDR3: CASSLGREAFF
size: NA; J: TRBJ2-1; D: NA; V: TRBV27; length: 14; DNA: TGTGCCAGCGGGGGTAGCGGCCCCAGGGATGAGCAGTTCTTC; CDR3: CASGGSGPRDEQFF
size: NA; J: TRBJ2-3; D: NA; V: TRBV29-1; length: 13; DNA: TGCAGCGCCGACAGTCATGTCACAGATACGCAGTATTTT; CDR3: CSADSHVTDTQYF
size: few; J: TRBJ1-1; D: NA; V: TRBV2; length: 12; DNA: TGTGCCAGCGGCCCGGACATAACTGAAGCTTTCTTT; CDR3: CASGPDITEAFF
size: few; J: TRBJ1-2; D: TRBD1; V: TRBV10-3; length: 12; DNA: TGTGCCATCACCAGGACAGGGTACGGCTACACCTTC; CDR3: CAITRTGYGYTF
size: NA; J: TRBJ2-4; D: NA; V: TRBV7-8; length: 15; DNA: TGTGCCAGCAGCTTAGATAGACAGGCCAAAAACATTCAGTACTTC; CDR3: CASSLDRQAKNIQYF
size: NA; J: TRBJ1-1; D: NA; V: TRBV11-3; length: 13; DNA: TGTGCCAGCAGCTTAGTCATGAACACTGAAGCTTTCTTT; CDR3: CASSLVMNTEAFF
size: NA; J: TRBJ2-7; D: TRBD2; V: TRBV6-1; length: 15; DNA: TGTGCCAGCAGTCTTTCTAGCGGGATCGTTTACGAGCAGTACTTC; CDR3: CASSLSSGIVYEQYF
size: NA; J: TRBJ2-1; D: TRBD2; V: TRBV6-1; length: 11; DNA: TGTGCCATTGGGGAGGGTGTTGAGCAGTTCTTC; CDR3: CAIGEGVEQFF
size: NA; J: TRBJ2-1; D: NA; V: TRBV27; length: 14; DNA: TGTGCCAGCAGTTTAAGGGGGACGTGGAATGAGCAGTTCTTC; CDR3: CASSLRGTWNEQFF
size: NA; J: TRBJ2-1; D: TRBD1; V: TRBV15; length: 16; DNA: TGTGCCACCAGCAGAGAGACAGGGTATTCCTACAATGAGCAGTTCTTC; CDR3: CATSRETGYSYNEQFF
size: NA; J: TRBJ2-7; D: TRBD1; V: TRBV5-1; length: 17; DNA: TGCGCCAGCAGCTCTTCGCCCTGGACAGGGGCTGACTACGAGCAGTACTTC; CDR3: CASSSSPWTGADYEQYF
size: NA; J: TRBJ2-3; D: TRBD2; V: TRBV5-6; length: 15; DNA: TGTGCCAGCAGCTCGAAGGGACTAGCGGGAGCTACGCAGTATTTT; CDR3: CASSSKGLAGATQYF
size: NA; J: TRBJ1-2; D: TRBD1; V: TRBV18; length: 14; DNA: TGTGCCAGCTCTAGGACAGGGGGTTATTATGGCTACACCTTC; CDR3: CASSRTGGYYGYTF
size: NA; J: TRBJ2-5; D: TRBD2; V: TRBV11-3; length: 15; DNA: TGTGCCAGCAGCTTAGGCCTAGCGGGAGAAGAGACCCAGTACTTC; CDR3: CASSLGLAGEETQYF
size: NA; J: TRBJ1-6; D: NA; V: TRBV2; length: 15; DNA: TGTGCCAGCAGGGAAGCGAGCTCCTATAATTCACCCCTCCACTTT; CDR3: CASREASSYNSPLHF
size: NA; J: TRBJ1-3; D: TRBD1; V: TRBV5-1; length: 16; DNA: TGCGCCAGCAGCTGGGACAGGCATAGCTCTGGAAACACCATATATTTT; CDR3: CASSWDRHSSGNTIYF
size: NA; J: TRBJ2-7; D: TRBD1; V: TRBV19; length: 15; DNA: TGTGCCAGTTCCAGCGGGACAGGGGGGCCCTACGAGCAGTACTTC; CDR3: CASSSGTGGPYEQYF
size: NA; J: TRBJ2-2; D: NA; V: TRBV27; length: 12; DNA: TGTGCCAGCAGCTATAACACCGGGGAGCTGTTTTTT; CDR3: CASSYNTGELFF
size: NA; J: TRBJ1-5; D: TRBD1; V: TRBV6-6; length: 14; DNA: TGTGCCAGCAGTTACATGACAGGGACTGAACCCCAGCATTTT; CDR3: CASSYMTGTEPQHF